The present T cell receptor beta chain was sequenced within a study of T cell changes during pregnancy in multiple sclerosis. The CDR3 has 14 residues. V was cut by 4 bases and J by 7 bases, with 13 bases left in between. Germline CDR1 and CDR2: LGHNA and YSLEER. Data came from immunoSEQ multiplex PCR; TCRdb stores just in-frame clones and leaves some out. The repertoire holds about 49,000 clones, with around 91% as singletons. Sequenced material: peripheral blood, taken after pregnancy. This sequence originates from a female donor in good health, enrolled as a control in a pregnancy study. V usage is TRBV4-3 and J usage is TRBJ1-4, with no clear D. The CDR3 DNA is TGCGCCAGCAGCCGTGGTCTGGCGGGTGAAAAACTGTTTTTT. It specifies CASSRGLAGEKLFF.